Below, one T cell receptor (beta chain) is given with its context. Authors' analysis steps: Nucleated cell counts were estimated from reference gene primer amplification. Clones were sequenced by immunoSEQ multiplex PCR, and TCRdb holds only the in-frame ones, with some missing. Clone size and V and J calls were adopted from that table, with D and trimming inferred from the DNA. The repertoire consists of approximately 93,000 clones, with about 77% occurring once and the leading ten covering roughly a tenth. The entry originates in a study of blood T cell repertoires in COVID-19. Study as a whole: Italy, Spain and the United States were the sources of the convalescent and acute COVID-19 samples. Sample material is recorded as cDNA or gDNA derived from T cells, B-cell-depleted T cells, or PBMCs.

This CDR3 has 14 residues. V shed 8 bases and J 3 bases; nucleotides not matched to a gene: 8. Germline V gives CDR1 SGHVS, CDR2 FNYEAQ. The clonotype was recovered from an elderly woman with acute or convalescent COVID-19. The chain joins TRBV7-6 to TRBJ1-1; TRBD1 matches at 8 bases. Sequencing input: peripheral blood. DNA of the CDR3: TGTGCCAGCGGAGCAGGACAGGGTGACACTGAAGCTTTCTTT. This translates into CASGAGQGDTEAFF.